Presented here are 26 T cell receptor beta chains from one specimen sequenced in a study of identical twins. TCRdb analysed the 5' RACE reads with MiXCR anew, one entry per CDR3 protein. The table has hundreds of thousands of distinct CDR3 sequences, over 20% seen once. The same specimen was also included in a second study, on T cells expressing NK-cell markers.

Sequenced input: PBMCs. Receptors originate from a woman under 30 in good health.

This clonotype has only a few counts. The J gene is TRBJ2-7, the V gene TRBV20-1; 8 bases align to TRBD1. Germline V gives CDR1 DFQATT, CDR2 SNEGSKA (reference sequence). V lost 5 bases, J lost 7 bases, and 10 bases stayed unmatched. The CDR3 has 13 residues. The CDR3 bases are TGCAGTGCTGGCAGGGGGCCCATGGGGGAGCAGTACTTC. It codes for CSAGRGPMGEQYF.

This clonotype was observed a handful of times. V gene TRBV5-6 combines with J gene TRBJ2-2, with TRBD1 identical over 9 bases. The CDR3 extends over 17 amino acids. Germline V gene data show CDR1 as SGHDT and CDR2 as YYEEEE. The trim removed 3 bases at V and 1 base at J, leaving 7 bases unmatched. CDR3 in amino acids: CASSWTGAALNTGELFF. The DNA for the CDR3 is TGTGCCAGCAGCTGGACAGGGGCCGCGTTGAACACCGGGGAGCTGTTTTTT.

The rearrangement uses TRBV5-4 and TRBJ2-2, with a weak D call TRBD2 (6 bases). CDR1 SGHNT and CDR2 YYREEE come from the germline V gene (reference sequence). There are 16 residues in the CDR3. With 4 bases removed from V and 5 bases from J, the gap between germline ends came to 18 bases. The DNA of the CDR3 is TGTGCCAGCAGCCCGATTTCGAGGGAGGAGACCGGGGAGCTGTTTTTT. Translating gives CASSPISREETGELFF.

A single count supports this clonotype. The DNA of the CDR3 is TGTGCCAGCAGCTCCGGGACAGGGGTACAAGAGACCCAGTACTTC. Its translation: CASSSGTGVQETQYF. The V gene is TRBV5-4, the J gene TRBJ2-5; the match to TRBD1 covers 10 bases. The CDR3 runs 15 residues. CDR1 and CDR2 from the germline V gene are SGHNT and YYREEE (reference sequence). The V segment lost 3 bases and the J segment 2 bases; nucleotides outside the gene matches: 4.

A word on this clonotype: This may arise from a read error, as a much more abundant clone is one base away. The chain carries TRBV14 and TRBJ2-2; D not certain. The CDR3 contains 13 residues. V lost 2 bases and J 5 bases, leaving 6 bases between the germline ends. The germline CDR1 and CDR2 sequences are SGHDN and FVKESK. This chain's CDR3 is CASSQTWTGELFF. The CDR3 DNA reads as TGTGCCAGCAGCCAAACTTGGACCGGGGAGCTGTTTTTT.

This clonotype appeared a few times. The V call is TRBV20-1, the J call TRBJ1-3, with unresolved D. The V and J ends lost 5 bases and 2 bases respectively, with 10 bases between them. CDR3 length: 13 residues. Per germline, CDR1 DFQATT and CDR2 SNEGSKA (reference sequence). CDR3 DNA: TGCAGTGCTCTCGGACGGACTGGAAACACCATATATTTT. Translation gives CSALGRTGNTIYF.

This sequence joins TRBV12-3 or TRBV12-4 and TRBJ1-1; the D is unclear. The CDR3 runs to 12 residues. Deletions cut 4 bases from V and 10 bases from J, with 13 bases between. The CDR3, as DNA: TGTGCCAGCAGTTCCTCTCGGTACCGAGCTTTCTTT. Protein: CASSSSRYRAFF.

This rearrangement joins TRBV3-1 to TRBJ2-7, with 8 positions matching TRBD2. This CDR3 region has 16 residues. Germline CDR1 reads LGHDT; CDR2 reads YNNKEL (reference sequence). V shed 4 bases and J 3 bases; nucleotides not matched to a gene: 11. The CDR3 loop is CASSPLTERGNYEQYF. The CDR3 DNA reads as TGTGCCAGCAGCCCCCTGACTGAGCGGGGGAACTACGAGCAGTACTTC.

This clonotype was picked up a small number of times. The chain uses TRBV20-1 and TRBJ2-7, with TRBD1 as a possible D gene (7 bases). Germline CDR1 reads DFQATT; CDR2 reads SNEGSKA (reference sequence). The V gene lost 1 base and the J gene lost 5 bases, with 18 bases spanning the gap. This CDR3 comprises 15 residues. CDR3 amino acids: CSARVGGQQSNEQYF. CDR3 DNA sequence: TGCAGTGCTAGAGTCGGGGGACAGCAGAGCAACGAGCAGTACTTC.

This clonotype was counted many times. This rearrangement joins TRBV5-1 to TRBJ2-5; 7 nucleotides match TRBD1. The V gene end was trimmed by 6 bases and the J gene end by 5 bases; junction bases not matched to a gene: 13. The CDR3 is 15 amino acids. Per the germline V gene, CDR1 is SGHRS and CDR2 is YFSETQ. The CDR3 loop is CASKSTQGMVETQYF. DNA of the CDR3: TGCGCCAGCAAAAGTACACAGGGGATGGTGGAGACCCAGTACTTC.

The rearrangement joins TRBV29-1 to TRBJ2-7, with D maybe TRBD1 (7 bases). Germline V gives CDR1 SQVTM, CDR2 ANQGSEA. V was shortened by 6 bases and J by 4 bases, with 16 bases between the two germline ends. This CDR3 has 13 residues. CDR3 nucleotides: TGCAGCGTCGGAGGGGGCAGGACTTACGAGCAGTACTTC. Protein: CSVGGGRTYEQYF.

The table lists this clonotype with many counts. The CDR3 nucleotides are TGTGCCAGCAGCTTTCCTAGTGGTGAGCAGTTCTTC. This translates into CASSFPSGEQFF. The rearrangement links TRBV5-5 to TRBJ2-1; D is undetermined. This CDR3 spans 12 amino acids. Trimming took off 2 bases at V and 9 bases at J, with 9 bases between the two ends. Germline CDR1 reads SGHKS; CDR2 reads YYEKEE (reference sequence).

The chain combines TRBV5-4 with TRBJ2-2, with D tentatively TRBD2 (5 bases). The CDR3 is made up of 14 amino acids. The germline V gene has CDR1 SGHNT and CDR2 YYREEE (reference sequence). Trimming took off 0 bases at V and 8 bases at J, with 11 bases between the two ends. CDR3 DNA: TGTGCCAGCAGCTTGGAATCGGGATTGGGGGAGCTGTTTTTT. Encoded protein: CASSLESGLGELFF.

The genes are TRBV12-3 or TRBV12-4 and TRBJ2-2, with 8 bases that match TRBD1. This CDR3 comprises 14 residues. The V and J ends lost 6 bases and 0 bases, in that order; junction bases with no gene match: 0. The CDR3 DNA is TGTGCCAGCAGGACAGGGGCGAACACCGGGGAGCTGTTTTTT. Translation gives CASRTGANTGELFF.

The V and J genes are TRBV7-6 and TRBJ1-5, with 7 nucleotides matching TRBD1. The CDR3 loop spans 16 amino acids. The trim removed 5 bases at V and 0 bases at J, leaving 7 bases unmatched. Germline CDR1 is SGHVS and CDR2 is FNYEAQ. DNA for the CDR3: TGTGCCAGCAGCCCCCGGGACAGATTTAGCAATCAGCCCCAGCATTTT. Its translation is CASSPRDRFSNQPQHF.

There are a few counts of this clonotype. The chain uses TRBV25-1 and TRBJ2-1; TRBD2 matches at 8 bases. The germline gives CDR1 MGHDK, CDR2 SYGVNS. This CDR3 is 13 amino acids long. Unmatched junction bases numbered 6, after V lost 4 bases and J lost 10 bases. The CDR3 here is CASSASGRHEQFF. Written as DNA, the CDR3 is TGTGCCAGCAGTGCAAGCGGGAGACACGAGCAGTTCTTC.

This clonotype was recorded a few times. The CDR3 loop reads CSVPGQGVDGTYEQYF. The CDR3, as DNA: TGCAGTGTACCGGGACAGGGGGTCGACGGCACCTACGAGCAGTACTTC. The J gene is TRBJ2-7, the V gene TRBV20-1, with 11 positions matching TRBD1. After removal of 7 bases from V and 2 bases from J, the junction contained 13 bases not matched to a gene. This CDR3 region has 16 residues. Germline V gene lookup returns CDR1 DFQATT and CDR2 SNEGSKA (reference sequence).

The chain has TRBV12-5 and TRBJ2-1, with D hard to call. Germline CDR1 is LGHNT and CDR2 is FRNRAP. The CDR3 sequence is 11 residues long. The V end lost 5 bases, the J end lost 7 bases, and 6 bases lay between the germline ends. CDR3 sequence (DNA): TGTGCTAGTGGTCCACCTAATGAGCAGTTCTTC. Amino acids: CASGPPNEQFF.

The V and J genes are TRBV10-3 and TRBJ1-2, with TRBD1 identical over 7 bases. Trimming took 6 bases from V and 4 from J; bases not matched to a gene: 8. CDR3 length: 14 residues. CDR1 is ENHRY and CDR2 is SYGVKD in the germline V gene. CDR3 nucleotides: TGTGCCATCAGGGGGGACAGCTTATTCTATGGCTACACCTTC. Protein product: CAIRGDSLFYGYTF.

V is TRBV2 and J is TRBJ2-3; D is perhaps TRBD1 (6 bases). The CDR3 is 14 residues long. V was cut by 7 bases and J by 1 base, with 12 bases left in between. CDR1 and CDR2 (germline): SNHLY, FYNNEI. The CDR3 here is CASTGGGGTDTQYF. The CDR3 bases are TGTGCCAGCACCGGTGGGGGCGGCACAGATACGCAGTATTTT.

This clonotype has just a few counts. This chain uses TRBV21-1 with TRBJ2-3; the DNA was not compared with TRBD2, the D call given in the table. TRBV21-1 is labeled a pseudogene. This CDR3 spans 16 amino acids. CDR3 sequence reads: CASSMLLAGGPDTQYF. In DNA, the CDR3 is TGTGCCAGCAGCATGCTCCTAGCGGGAGGGCCGGATACGCAGTATTTT.

V gene TRBV7-9 combines with J gene TRBJ2-2; a possible D gene is TRBD2 (5 bases). Germline V gene data show CDR1 as SEHNR and CDR2 as FQNEAQ (reference sequence). Trimming pared 0 bases from V and 4 bases from J, leaving 9 bases between. This CDR3 contains 15 residues. The CDR3 sequence: CASSLASSATGELFF. The CDR3 bases are TGTGCCAGCAGCTTAGCGAGTAGCGCCACCGGGGAGCTGTTTTTT. Full variable domain (outside the CDR3, taken from reference TRBV7-9 and TRBJ2-2): DTGVSQNPRHKITKRGQNVTFRCDPISEHNRLYWYRQTLGQGPEFLTYFQNEAQLEKSRLLSDRFSAERPKGSFSTLEIQRTEQGDSAMYLCASSLASSATGELFFGEGSRLTVL.

In this sample, this clonotype turned up many times. This chain uses TRBV12-3 or TRBV12-4 with TRBJ1-2, with D hard to call. V lost 3 bases and J lost 3, with 5 bases in between. This CDR3 has 12 amino acids. The CDR3 DNA sequence: TGTGCCAGCAGTTTGGGGTACTATGGCTACACCTTC. Protein product: CASSLGYYGYTF.

The table lists this clonotype with many counts. The CDR3 nucleotides are TGCAGTGCTAAGGATCCCTCGAGGGGTTTGGAAGCTTTCTTT. Its translation: CSAKDPSRGLEAFF. The chain has TRBV20-1 and TRBJ1-1, with TRBD1 as a possible D gene (5 bases). Trimming left V 4 bases short and J 8 bases short, with 20 bases between. Germline loops: CDR1 DFQATT, CDR2 SNEGSKA (reference sequence). This CDR3 contains 14 residues.

This clonotype was counted between two and nine times. The rearrangement joins TRBV5-1 to TRBJ2-1; 13 bases agree with TRBD2. Germline V gives CDR1 SGHRS, CDR2 YFSETQ. The CDR3 loop spans 17 amino acids. Germline trimming cut 3 bases from V and 6 bases from J; bases unmatched to any gene: 9. The CDR3 nucleotides read TGCGCCAGCAGCTACACCACCGGGACTAGCGGGATCAATGAGCAGTTCTTC. Translation: CASSYTTGTSGINEQFF.

This clonotype was observed a handful of times. V is TRBV4-3 and J is TRBJ1-4, with D tentatively TRBD1 (5 bases). Germline CDR1 reads LGHNA; CDR2 reads YSLEER. The CDR3 extends over 13 amino acids. V was trimmed by 1 base and J by 8 bases, leaving 8 bases between them. In DNA, the CDR3 is TGCGCCAGCAGCCAAGGATCAGGGGAAAAACTGTTTTTT. Its protein product is CASSQGSGEKLFF.